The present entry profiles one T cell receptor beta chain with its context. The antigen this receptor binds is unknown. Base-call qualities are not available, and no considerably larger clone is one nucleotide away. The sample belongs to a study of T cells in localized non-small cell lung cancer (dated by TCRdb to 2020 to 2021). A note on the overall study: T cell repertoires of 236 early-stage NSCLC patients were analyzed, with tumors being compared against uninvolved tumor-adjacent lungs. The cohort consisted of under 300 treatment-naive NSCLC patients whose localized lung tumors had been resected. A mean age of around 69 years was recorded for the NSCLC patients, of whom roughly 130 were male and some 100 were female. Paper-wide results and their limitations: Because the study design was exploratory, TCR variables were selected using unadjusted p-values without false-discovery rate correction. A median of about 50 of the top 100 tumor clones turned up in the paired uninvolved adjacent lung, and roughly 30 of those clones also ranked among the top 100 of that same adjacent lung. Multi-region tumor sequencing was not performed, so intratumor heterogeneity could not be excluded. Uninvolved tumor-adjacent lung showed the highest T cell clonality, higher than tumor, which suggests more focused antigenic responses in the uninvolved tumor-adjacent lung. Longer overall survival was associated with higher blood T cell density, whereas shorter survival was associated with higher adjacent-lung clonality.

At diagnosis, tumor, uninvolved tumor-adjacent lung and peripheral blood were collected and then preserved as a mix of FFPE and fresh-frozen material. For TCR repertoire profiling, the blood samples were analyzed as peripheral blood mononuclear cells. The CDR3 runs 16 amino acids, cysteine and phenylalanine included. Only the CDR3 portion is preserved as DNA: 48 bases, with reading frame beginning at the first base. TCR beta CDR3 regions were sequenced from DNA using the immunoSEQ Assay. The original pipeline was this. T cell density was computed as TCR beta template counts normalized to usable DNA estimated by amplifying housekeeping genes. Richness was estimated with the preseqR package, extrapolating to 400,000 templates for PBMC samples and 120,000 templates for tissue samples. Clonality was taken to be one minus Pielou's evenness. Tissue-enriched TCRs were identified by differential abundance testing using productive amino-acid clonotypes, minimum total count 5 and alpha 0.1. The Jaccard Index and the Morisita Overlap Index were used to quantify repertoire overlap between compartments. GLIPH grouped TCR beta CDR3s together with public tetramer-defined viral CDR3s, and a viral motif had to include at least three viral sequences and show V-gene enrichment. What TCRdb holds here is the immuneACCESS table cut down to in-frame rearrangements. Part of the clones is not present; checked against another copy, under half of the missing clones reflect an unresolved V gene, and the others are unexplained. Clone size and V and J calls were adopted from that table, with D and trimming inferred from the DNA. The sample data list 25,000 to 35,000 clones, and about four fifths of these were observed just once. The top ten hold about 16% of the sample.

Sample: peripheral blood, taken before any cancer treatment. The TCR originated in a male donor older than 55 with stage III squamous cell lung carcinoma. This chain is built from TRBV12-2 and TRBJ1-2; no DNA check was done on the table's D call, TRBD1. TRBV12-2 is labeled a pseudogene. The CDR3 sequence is CASRLAGGQGGYGYTF. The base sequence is TGTGCAAGTCGCTTAGCAGGGGGACAGGGCGGCTATGGCTACACCTTC.